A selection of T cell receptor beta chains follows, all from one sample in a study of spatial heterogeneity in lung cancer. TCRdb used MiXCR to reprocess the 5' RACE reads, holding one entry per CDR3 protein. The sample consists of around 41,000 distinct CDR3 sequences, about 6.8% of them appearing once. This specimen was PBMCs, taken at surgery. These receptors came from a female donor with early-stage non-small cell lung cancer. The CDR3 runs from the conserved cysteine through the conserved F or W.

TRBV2 CASSGGPGEKLFF
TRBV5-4 CASSPTTVDTGELFF
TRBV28 CASRPTALDTQYF
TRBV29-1 CSGGGGAISNTEAFF
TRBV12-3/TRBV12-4 CASSFRTSGNIQYF
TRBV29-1 CSVEEWGANEKLFF
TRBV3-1 CASSPTWTSTDTQYF
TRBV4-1 CASSARQSDYEQYF
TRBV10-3 CAISEGGEQETQYF
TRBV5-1 CASSLGTDFYSNQPQHF
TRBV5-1 CASSSLTSPTEAFF
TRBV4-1 CASSQVSLQETQYF
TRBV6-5 CASRDVGGQNTEAFF
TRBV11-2 CASSLRGGLYNSPLHF
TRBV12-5 CASGSLRQGSQETQYF
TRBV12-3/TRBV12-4 CASSSGIRIYGYTF
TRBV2 CASSVQLNTEAFF
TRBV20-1 CSAREEGTSLYEQYF
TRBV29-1 CSVEDAFGPPTDTQYF
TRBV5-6 CASSLGGGAYNEQFF
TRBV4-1 CASSQRSPNTGELFF
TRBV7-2 CASNEQMNTEAFF
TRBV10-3 CATLRDIPNTEAFF
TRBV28 CASSSQGASAKNIQYF
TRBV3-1 CASSQLDYEQYF
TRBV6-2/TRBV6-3 CASSFGLREGETQYF
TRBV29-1 CSVELDVSYEQYF
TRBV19 CASSIGVGPPLEQYF
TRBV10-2 CASSEPGDTQYF
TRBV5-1 CASSWGPETEAFF
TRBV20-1 CSAQVSGNTIYF
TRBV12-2 CASRLPPGTGERTQYF
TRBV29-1 CSVLAERMNTEAFF
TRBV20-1 CSAQEGGSNQPQHF
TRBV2 CASSTGTGDEQYF
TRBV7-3 CASSLMAGGTGELFF
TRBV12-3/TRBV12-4 CASTFYSNQPQHF
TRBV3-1 CASSRGLWGTNEKLFF
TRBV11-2 CASSNLTAYTQYF
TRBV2 CASSGLQVYEQYF
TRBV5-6 CASSLTSGGQETQYF
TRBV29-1 CSVGGDKQTNTGELFF
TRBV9 CASSVGGTGELFF
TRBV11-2 CASSSEYRTGDNEKLFF
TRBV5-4 CASSLAKTGSHGYTF
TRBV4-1 CASSQPTRGRSEAFF
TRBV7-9 CASSLALGTGRNTEAFF
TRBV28 CASSHNPNYGYTF
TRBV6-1 CASSFSRGVYQPQHF
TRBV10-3 CAISESQGGGAADTQYF
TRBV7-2 CASSFPGGSEDTQYF
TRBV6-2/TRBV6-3 CASSYKGPHGYTF
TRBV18 CASSPSLAGVRELFF
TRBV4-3 CASSQRPLAGVNTGELFF
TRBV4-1 CASSHLGGRYTEAFF